The 21 T cell receptor beta chains listed next were all sequenced from one sample in a study of vaccination and CD4 T cells after COVID-19 (dated by TCRdb to 2021 to 2024). The method was PCR. Sequencing was carried out with an Illumina iSeq 100. The raw public data were reprocessed by TCRdb itself: fastp quality trimming at Q25, MiXCR clonotype calling, in-frame beta chains only. CDR3 protein duplicates are merged, each entry listing the most common genes and DNA. This sample comprises about 18,000 distinct CDR3 sequences, 60% to 75% of them detected only once. Around 1.1% of the sample is in the top ten clones. Sample: CD4+ T cells from blood, taken after SARS-CoV-2 vaccination. The receptors were sampled from a human donor who had recovered from COVID-19.

V gene TRBV6-1 combines with J gene TRBJ1-4; D is undetermined. CDR1 MNHNS and CDR2 SASEGT come from the germline V gene. Between the trimmed V and J ends, which lost 8 bases and 2 bases, there was a span of 12 bases. The CDR3 contains 14 residues. Here the CDR3 reads CASRGGYTNEKLFF. DNA for the CDR3: TGTGCCAGCCGGGGAGGGTATACTAATGAAAAACTGTTTTTT.

This clonotype has more than one count but fewer than ten. This rearrangement joins TRBV20-1 to TRBJ1-1; D not certain. The germline V gene encodes CDR1 DFQATT and CDR2 SNEGSKA (reference sequence). The CDR3 consists of 13 residues. V was trimmed by 0 bases and J by 2 bases, leaving 7 bases between them. The CDR3 nucleotides are TGCAGTGCTAGAGAACACCGCAACACTGAAGCTTTCTTT. Its protein product is CSAREHRNTEAFF.

This chain links TRBV6-5 with TRBJ1-1, with D possibly matching TRBD1 (5 bases). Germline assignment: CDR1 MNHEY and CDR2 SVGAGI. The CDR3 length is 13 residues. Trimming removed 2 bases from V and 3 bases from J, with 7 bases in between. The CDR3 is CASSYQGDTEAFF. CDR3 bases: TGTGCCAGCAGTTACCAGGGAGACACTGAAGCTTTCTTT.

As for this clonotype: Because it lacks the conserved phenylalanine or tryptophan at the end, this CDR3 is likely a read error. This chain joins TRBV7-9 and TRBJ1-2; 7 nucleotides line up with TRBD1. Germline values: CDR1 SEHNR, CDR2 FQNEAQ (reference sequence). V was pared by 3 bases and J by 3 bases, with 4 bases of the junction left unmatched. The CDR3 is 14 amino acids. This CDR3 is CASSFGGQHYGYTS. In DNA form, the CDR3 reads TGTGCCAGCAGCTTCGGGGGACAGCACTATGGCTACACCTCC.

This sequence joins TRBV6-5 and TRBJ1-6; no clear D. Between the trimmed V and J ends, which lost 2 bases and 9 bases, there was a span of 5 bases. This CDR3 is 12 amino acids long. In germline, CDR1 is MNHEY, CDR2 SVGAGI. The CDR3, as DNA: TGTGCCAGCAGTTACCCCCCTTCACCCCTCCACTTT. This translates into CASSYPPSPLHF.

This chain links TRBV20-1 with TRBJ2-2; D call uncertain. V was shortened by 5 bases and J by 5 bases, with 12 bases between the two germline ends. CDR3 size: 13 residues. CDR1 is DFQATT and CDR2 is SNEGSKA in the germline V gene (reference sequence). CDR3 nucleotides: TGCAGTGCTGATAGATGGGGAACCGGGGAGCTGTTTTTT. It yields the protein CSADRWGTGELFF.

The V gene is TRBV5-1, the J gene TRBJ2-1; TRBD1 matches at 10 bases. J gave up 3 bases and V 4 bases, and 4 bases lay outside the gene matches. CDR3 size: 15 residues. Germline V lookup: CDR1 SGHRS, CDR2 YFSETQ. CDR3 sequence reads: CASSPRTGGYNEQFF. The CDR3 nucleotides are TGCGCCAGCAGCCCACGGACAGGGGGCTACAATGAGCAGTTCTTC.

This chain links TRBV5-6 with TRBJ2-7; maybe TRBD2 (5 bases). CDR1 and CDR2 from the germline V gene are SGHDT and YYEEEE. Trimming took 4 bases from V and 0 from J, leaving 8 bases between them. The CDR3 consists of 13 residues. The CDR3 spells CASSGRDSYEQYF. CDR3 nucleotide sequence: TGTGCCAGCAGCGGCCGGGACTCCTACGAGCAGTACTTC.

This clonotype was counted only a few times. This chain uses TRBV14 with TRBJ2-5; D uncertain. This CDR3 has 14 residues. Germline CDR1 is SGHDN and CDR2 is FVKESK. V gave up 1 base and J gave up 0 bases, with 6 bases separating them. The CDR3 sequence: CASSQATYQETQYF. The CDR3 DNA sequence: TGTGCCAGCAGCCAAGCAACGTACCAAGAGACCCAGTACTTC.

This chain uses TRBV10-3 with TRBJ2-1; the match to TRBD2 covers 9 bases. V lost 1 base to trimming and J lost 7 bases; unmatched junction nucleotides: 8. Germline loops: CDR1 ENHRY, CDR2 SYGVKD. The CDR3 covers 16 residues. The CDR3: CAISELIAGVANEQFF. The DNA of the CDR3 is TGTGCCATCAGTGAGTTAATAGCGGGAGTGGCAAATGAGCAGTTCTTC.

As regards this clonotype: One junction end disagrees with the germline gene, perhaps due to a read error. The V gene is TRBV7-7, the J gene TRBJ2-1; 10 nucleotides agree with TRBD1. CDR3 size: 14 residues. Germline CDR1 SSHAT, CDR2 FNYEAQ (reference sequence). CDR3: CASSATTGGGRQFF. DNA for the CDR3: TGTGCTAGCAGCGCGACGACAGGGGGCGGCAGGCAGTTCTTC.

The rearrangement links TRBV6-1 to TRBJ1-3; TRBD1 agrees at 7 bases. The germline CDR1 and CDR2 sequences are MNHNS and SASEGT. The trim removed 10 bases at V and 4 bases at J, leaving 7 bases unmatched. This CDR3 contains 13 residues. CDR3 nucleotides: TGTGCCACGTATACAGGGGTCGGAAACACCATATATTTT. It codes for CATYTGVGNTIYF.

J is TRBJ1-2 and V is TRBV28; perhaps TRBD1 as D (6 bases). V dropped 8 bases and J dropped 6 bases, with 16 bases sitting between them. Germline lookup yields CDR1 MDHEN and CDR2 SYDVKM. The length of the CDR3 is 13 residues. CDR3 region: CASRTPPGDGYTF. Here the CDR3 DNA reads TGTGCCAGCCGGACGCCCCCAGGGGATGGCTACACCTTC.

V is TRBV11-2 and J is TRBJ2-1, with TRBD2 identical over 7 bases. The CDR3 length is 15 residues. Germline-derived CDR1 and CDR2 are SGHAT and FQNNGV. The V segment lost 8 bases and the J segment 6 bases; nucleotides outside the gene matches: 13. Here the CDR3 DNA reads TGTGCCAGCCGTCCTATCGGGCGGGGGAGCAATGAGCAGTTCTTC. It encodes CASRPIGRGSNEQFF.

The V call is TRBV7-8, the J call TRBJ1-5, with TRBD1 identical over 10 bases. This CDR3 region has 14 residues. Germline assignment: CDR1 SGHVS and CDR2 FQNEAQ. V trimming: 5 bases; J trimming: 7 bases; junction bases outside the gene matches: 5. The CDR3 nucleotides read TGTGCCAGCAGCCGACAGGGGGCGGTGCAGCCCCAGCATTTT. Translation gives CASSRQGAVQPQHF.

This clonotype appeared a single time. The chain combines TRBV24-1 with TRBJ2-1; TRBD2 matches at 10 bases. Unmatched junction bases numbered 7, after V lost 4 bases and J lost 8 bases. This CDR3 spans 15 amino acids. From germline, CDR1 is KGHDR and CDR2 SFDVKD. In DNA, the CDR3 is TGTGCCACCAGTGACCAAACAACTAGCGGGGATGAGCAGTTCTTC. Protein: CATSDQTTSGDEQFF.

The chain uses TRBV19 and TRBJ2-3; 7 positions agree with TRBD1. Per the germline V gene, CDR1 is LNHDA and CDR2 is SQIVND (reference sequence). This CDR3 contains 16 residues. The V gene end was trimmed by 6 bases and the J gene end by 1 base; junction bases not matched to a gene: 10. CDR3 bases: TGTGCCAGTAGGATGTTGACAGGGAGTGGCACAGATACGCAGTATTTT. It codes for CASRMLTGSGTDTQYF.

V gene TRBV20-1 combines with J gene TRBJ2-2; no reliable D call. CDR3 length equals 14 residues. The germline gives CDR1 DFQATT, CDR2 SNEGSKA (reference sequence). Between the trimmed V and J ends, which lost 3 bases and 4 bases, there was a span of 12 bases. As DNA, the CDR3 is TGCAGTGCTAGGGGATCTAGGAGCACCGGGGAGCTGTTTTTT. Translation gives CSARGSRSTGELFF.

The chain joins TRBV20-1 to TRBJ2-1; 10 bases are shared with TRBD1. The CDR3 has 15 amino acids. The J segment lost 12 bases and the V segment lost 3 bases, leaving 14 bases of the junction unmatched. CDR1 is DFQATT and CDR2 is SNEGSKA in the germline V gene (reference sequence). In nucleotides, the CDR3 is TGCAGTGCTAGCCTCCGGGACAGGGGAGTTATAGGGCAGTTCTTC. This codes for CSASLRDRGVIGQFF.

The J gene is TRBJ2-3, the V gene TRBV6-5, with D unresolved. CDR3 length equals 18 residues. V was clipped by 2 bases and J by 3 bases, with 21 bases between them. Germline assignment: CDR1 MNHEY and CDR2 SVGAGI. CDR3 protein: CASSYRTPHRVGTDTQYF. DNA for the CDR3: TGTGCCAGCAGTTACCGCACCCCGCACCGGGTGGGGACAGATACGCAGTATTTT.

This clonotype was seen more than once but under ten times. The chain joins TRBV2 to TRBJ2-3; TRBD1 agrees at 10 bases. The CDR3 has 16 residues. The V and J ends lost 7 bases and 0 bases, in that order; junction bases with no gene match: 7. The V gene's germline CDR1 is SNHLY and CDR2 FYNNEI. The CDR3: CASIDRGPPSTDTQYF. In DNA, the CDR3 is TGTGCCAGCATCGACAGGGGGCCCCCTAGCACAGATACGCAGTATTTT.